This is a list of T cell receptor beta chains from one sample in a study of shared clonotypes between healthy human individuals. Only in-frame clones appear in the TCRdb table, and some are missing; sequencing was by immunoSEQ multiplex PCR. Here the sample spans approximately 740,000 clones, approximately 74% being singletons. The source material was memory CD4+ T cells sorted from blood. These receptors were taken from a woman in her 30s in good health. CDR3s include the opening cysteine and the closing phenylalanine or tryptophan. The D gene is left open where the match is weak. Clone size is stated in some rows and not others, as once, few, many or a class when expanded.

v_gene	j_gene	d_gene	abundance	CDR3aa	CDR3nt
TRBV7-6	TRBJ2-3	NA	NA	CASSLGQALGGDTQYF	TGTGCCAGCAGCTTAGGGCAGGCACTTGGTGGGGATACGCAGTATTTT
TRBV20-1	TRBJ1-2	NA	NA	CSARDSDTF	TGCAGTGCTAGAGACTCAGACACCTTC
TRBV11-2	TRBJ1-1	TRBD1	NA	CASSSQGQRTEAFF	TGTGCCAGCAGCTCACAGGGGCAAAGGACTGAAGCTTTCTTT
TRBV18	TRBJ1-1	NA	NA	CASSRGTGMNRMNTEAFF	TGTGCCAGCTCACGAGGGACGGGAATGAACCGAATGAACACTGAAGCTTTCTTT
TRBV7-3	TRBJ2-1	NA	NA	CASSSVAASEQFF	TGTGCCAGCAGCTCAGTAGCGGCTAGTGAGCAGTTCTTC
TRBV5-8	TRBJ2-7	NA	NA	CASSLQSEQYF	TGTGCCAGCAGCTTGCAGAGCGAGCAGTACTTC
TRBV28	TRBJ2-7	TRBD1	NA	CASSLFAGQAGYYEQYF	TGTGCCAGCAGTTTATTCGCCGGACAGGCGGGTTACTACGAGCAGTACTTC
TRBV7-6	TRBJ2-1	TRBD2	NA	CASSLVTGTSGKNEQFF	TGTGCCAGCAGCTTAGTGACCGGGACTAGCGGGAAGAATGAGCAGTTCTTC
TRBV4-1	TRBJ1-2	TRBD1	NA	CASSQDLDRGPLMGYTF	TGCGCCAGCAGCCAAGATTTGGACAGGGGCCCTTTAATGGGCTACACCTTC
TRBV7-9	TRBJ2-2	NA	NA	CASSFGNTGELFF	TGTGCCAGCAGCTTTGGGAACACCGGGGAGCTGTTTTTT
TRBV5-1	TRBJ2-1	TRBD2	NA	CASSWTSESSYNEQFF	TGCGCCAGCAGCTGGACTAGCGAAAGCTCCTACAATGAGCAGTTCTTC
TRBV27	TRBJ2-7	TRBD2	NA	CASARGFGGGFSYEQYF	TGTGCCAGCGCCCGGGGATTTGGGGGAGGGTTCTCCTACGAGCAGTACTTC
TRBV5-1	TRBJ2-1	NA	NA	CASSLDLPSYNEQFF	TGCGCCAGCAGCTTGGACTTACCCTCCTACAATGAGCAGTTCTTC
TRBV30	TRBJ1-4	TRBD1	NA	CACSGQGLSNEKLFF	TGTGCCTGTTCCGGACAGGGCCTCTCTAATGAAAAACTGTTTTTT
TRBV27	TRBJ2-3	TRBD2	few	CASSWGRGTDTQYF	TGTGCCAGCAGTTGGGGGAGGGGCACAGATACGCAGTATTTT
TRBV30	TRBJ1-2	NA	NA	CARSDFNYGYTF	TGTGCCAGGTCGGACTTTAACTATGGCTACACCTTC
TRBV9	TRBJ1-4	NA	NA	CASSVTGEKLFF	TGTGCCAGCAGTGTTACGGGTGAAAAACTGTTTTTT
TRBV9	TRBJ2-1	NA	few	CASSVERVF	TGTGCCAGCAGCGTGGAACGGGTCTTC
TRBV19	TRBJ1-5	NA	NA	CAAQEKRIANQPQHF	TGTGCCGCACAGGAGAAACGAATAGCAAATCAGCCCCAGCATTTT
TRBV11-2	TRBJ1-1	TRBD1	NA	CASSSPNRGRAEAFF	TGTGCCAGCAGCTCCCCCAACAGGGGGCGAGCTGAAGCTTTCTTT
TRBV5-1	TRBJ2-5	NA	few	CASSRGSSQETQYF	TGCGCCAGCAGCCGGGGATCCTCTCAAGAGACCCAGTACTTC
TRBV27	TRBJ2-1	TRBD2	NA	CASSLGGAISYNEQFF	TGTGCCAGCAGTTTGGGAGGGGCGATTAGCTACAATGAGCAGTTCTTC
TRBV18	TRBJ2-1	NA	NA	CASSPTSSNEQFF	TGTGCCAGCTCACCAACTAGCAGCAATGAGCAGTTCTTC
TRBV18	TRBJ2-7	NA	NA	CASSPAVSSYEQYF	TGTGCCAGCTCACCTGCCGTAAGCTCCTACGAGCAGTACTTC
TRBV19	TRBJ2-5	TRBD2	NA	CASSIGTSAQETQYF	TGTGCCAGTAGTATAGGGACTAGCGCACAAGAGACCCAGTACTTC
TRBV6-4	TRBJ2-1	TRBD2	NA	CASSEAGTHNEQFF	TGTGCCAGCAGCGAAGCGGGAACCCACAATGAGCAGTTCTTC
TRBV30	TRBJ2-7	NA	NA	CAWREPLGYEQYF	TGTGCCTGGAGAGAGCCCCTTGGTTACGAGCAGTACTTC
TRBV6-6	TRBJ1-2	NA	NA	CASRPPSLGYTF	TGTGCCAGCAGACCCCCCTCTTTGGGCTACACCTTC
TRBV28	TRBJ1-2	TRBD1	once	CASRRQGVGYTF	TGTGCCAGCAGACGACAGGGGGTCGGCTACACCTTC
TRBV28	TRBJ2-7	TRBD2	NA	CASRTALAGPYEQYF	TGTGCCAGCAGAACTGCCTTAGCGGGGCCCTACGAGCAGTACTTC
TRBV6-6	TRBJ1-5	NA	NA	CASNRVRLGQPQHF	TGTGCCAGCAACAGGGTGAGGTTAGGTCAGCCCCAGCATTTT
TRBV7-6	TRBJ2-6	NA	NA	CASSLGGYSGANVLTF	TGTGCCAGCAGCTTAGGGGGGTATTCCGGGGCCAACGTCCTGACTTTC
TRBV11-3	TRBJ2-1	TRBD1	NA	CASSLGGQGQDNEQFF	TGTGCCAGCAGCTTAGGAGGCCAAGGACAGGACAATGAGCAGTTCTTC
TRBV10-3	TRBJ1-4	NA	NA	CAISDATGSNEKLFF	TGTGCCATCAGTGACGCGACAGGTTCTAATGAAAAACTGTTTTTT
TRBV25-1	TRBJ1-5	NA	many	CASSEGQKPQHF	TGTGCCAGCAGTGAAGGACAGAAGCCCCAGCATTTT
TRBV7-9	TRBJ2-3	TRBD2	NA	CASYTSGRELDTQYF	TGTGCCAGCTACACCTCGGGGCGGGAGTTAGATACGCAGTATTTT